This TCR beta chain was recorded in a study of vaccination and CD4 T cells after COVID-19. For the study at large: Vaccination of participants consisted of two doses of either BNT162b2 or mRNA-1273 vaccine. General observations from the study: Median SARS-CoV-2-reactive clonotype numbers went up from roughly 19 to 38, but not significantly.

Regarding treatment: roughly ten-day PBMC culture with coronavirus spike peptide pools or control peptides (ViraFEST assay). With about 10 ug/ml peptide pools and approximately 9.6 IU/ml IL-2, PBMCs were cultured at a few million per well. The Oncomine TCR Beta short-read assay generated sequence data from the DNA of cultured CD4+ T cells. TCRdb independently ran MiXCR on the PCR reads; one entry per CDR3 protein. Of about 20,000 distinct CDR3 sequences listed, around 53% are singletons. Note on this clonotype: Its cognate antigen is unknown.

Sequencing input: CD4+ T cells from blood, cultured in vitro. This TCR derives from a human donor who had recovered from COVID-19.

The CDR3 sequence is CATSKGGANVLTF. The CDR3 DNA follows: TGTGCCACCAGCAAGGGGGGGGCCAACGTCCTGACTTTC. The V call is TRBV24-1, the J call TRBJ2-6, with a possible D match to TRBD1 (5 bases). Germline V gene lookup returns CDR1 KGHDR and CDR2 SFDVKD. With 7 bases removed from V and 4 bases from J, the gap between germline ends came to 7 bases. This CDR3 contains 13 residues.